This T cell receptor (beta chain) was retrieved from a study of blood T cells in healthy people across ages (dated by TCRdb to 2015 to 2017). For context, the study as a whole: In model experiments, template switching captured about one uniquely barcoded TCR beta cDNA molecule for every two T cells. To avoid experimental bias, donors of different ages were distributed randomly across sequencing lanes. The study measured age-related changes in TCR beta repertoire diversity using deep sequencing normalized with unique cDNA molecular identifiers. The donors were split into four age groups: young (average around 16 years), middle-aged (more than 35), aged (about 56) and long-lived (approximately 80). Two additional independent replicas of 1 million unique cDNA reads from the same blood draw were analyzed for two donors (one aged 18 to 29 and one aged 80 or older). Overall results and qualifications from the work: Compared with the aged group, more naive CD4+ T cells, fewer expanded clones and increased TCR diversity were shown by the long-lived group, suggesting age selection. Conclusive comparison of naive and antigen-experienced compartments was prevented by the profiling of bulk unsorted PBMCs. The percentage of naive T cells measured by flow cytometry correlated strongly with observed TCR beta diversity. Total diversity estimates from one million sequenced T cells were considered lower bounds and underestimates. As age increased, observed TCR beta diversity per million T cells dropped in a roughly linear way, and a significant reduction was already evident by age 40. Because the CMV infection status of the donors was unknown, age-related changes in expanded clonotypes may potentially have been confounded.

Systemically healthy Caucasian individuals from Russia, around 38 in total and aged roughly 6 to 100 years, were included as donors. Each donor gave 8 to 10 milliliters of peripheral blood, collected into EDTA-treated Vacutainer tubes. Ficoll-Paque density-gradient centrifugation was used to isolate PBMCs, with at least 6.5 million per sample. Total RNA, at least 6 micrograms per sample, was extracted from PBMCs with Trizol reagent. For every donor, flow cytometry on a PBMC aliquot measured the percentage of naive CD45RAhigh/CD27high T cells. This clonotype occurred a few times. It lacks a known antigen. The sample holds no much larger clone one base away, and base qualities are not on file. The CDR3 numbers 16 residues from cysteine through phenylalanine. The retained sequence is limited to the CDR3, 48 bases, with the frame set at the first base. V is pruned by 4 bases and J by 2 bases, leaving 4 bases of the junction without a gene match. CDR1 LGHDT and CDR2 YNNKEL were looked up in the germline V gene (reference sequence).

The library was prepared using 5' RACE. Instrument on record: Illumina HiSeq 2500. The second PCR ran for roughly 7 to 11 cycles and used a J-beta primer mix along with a sample-barcoded 5' primer. Each TCR beta cDNA molecule received a unique molecular identifier from a template-switch 5' adaptor carrying 12 random nucleotides. At least 2.5 million CDR3-containing paired-end reads were obtained from each sample. All of the RNA was converted into first-strand cDNA using the Mint cDNA synthesis kit, with a TRBC-specific oligonucleotide serving as the primer. After uracil-DNA glycosylase treatment, a first 18-cycle PCR used universal primers M1SS and BC2_uni_R on all cDNA. On the study's bioinformatics: For normalization, 1 million high-quality reads, each with a distinct molecular identifier, were randomly selected from each sample. Instead of being binned into consensus sequences, reads that shared molecular identifiers were thrown out. MiTCR, set to a Q25 quality threshold and the strictest error-elimination algorithm, was used for CDR3 identification, clonotype clustering and error correction. A nonparametric unseen species model with Euler transformation was used to estimate a lower bound on total TCR beta diversity. TCRdb ran its own pipeline on the public reads, namely fastp trimming at Q25 and MiXCR clone calling, and kept in-frame beta chains. For every CDR3 protein sequence, its rows merge into one entry that carries the most common genes and DNA. None of the V and J calls come from the authors' own analysis; TCRdb made them. In this sample the table shows approximately 1.5 million distinct CDR3 sequences, roughly 30% of which occur a single time. The top ten hold 11% of the sample.

The chain couples TRBV3-1 to TRBJ2-7; TRBD2 agrees with 14 junctional bases. The TCR was taken from a woman in her 30s in good health. Sequences were obtained from blood. The CDR3 protein is CASSPGGLAGAYEQYF. At the DNA level, the sequence is TGTGCCAGCAGCCCGGGGGGACTAGCGGGAGCCTACGAGCAGTACTTC.